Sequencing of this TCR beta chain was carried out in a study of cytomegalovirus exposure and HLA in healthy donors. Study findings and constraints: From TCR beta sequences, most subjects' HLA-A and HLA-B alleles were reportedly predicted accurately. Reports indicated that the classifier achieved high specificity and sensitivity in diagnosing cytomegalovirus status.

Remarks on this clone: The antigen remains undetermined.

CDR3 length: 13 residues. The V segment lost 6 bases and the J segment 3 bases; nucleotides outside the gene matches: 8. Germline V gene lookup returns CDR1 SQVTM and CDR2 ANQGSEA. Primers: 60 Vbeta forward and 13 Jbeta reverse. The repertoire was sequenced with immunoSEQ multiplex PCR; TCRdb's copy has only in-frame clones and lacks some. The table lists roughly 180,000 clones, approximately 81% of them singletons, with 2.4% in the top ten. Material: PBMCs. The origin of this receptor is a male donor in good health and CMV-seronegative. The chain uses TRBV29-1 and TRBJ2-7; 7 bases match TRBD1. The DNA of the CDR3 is TGCAGCGTGGCCTCGGGACAGAGCTACGAGCAGTACTTC. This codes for CSVASGQSYEQYF.